What follows are 20 T cell receptor beta chains derived from one specimen sequenced in a study of T cell responses to AZD1222 COVID-19 vaccine. Measured with immunoSEQ multiplex PCR; TCRdb has only the in-frame clones, and not every one. The data contain some 96,000 clones, approximately 90% of them singletons. This sample comprised peripheral blood, obtained on day 0 of AZD1222 vaccination. The receptors were gathered from an adult in good health.

V usage is TRBV4-1 and J usage is TRBJ2-7, with TRBD2 matching over 8 bases. Germline CDR1 is MGHRA and CDR2 is YSYEKL. The CDR3 is 16 residues long. The J segment lost 5 bases and the V segment lost 0 bases, leaving 9 bases of the junction unmatched. CDR3 amino acids: CASSQETGLVLHEQYF. As DNA, the CDR3 is TGCGCCAGCAGCCAAGAGACGGGACTAGTCCTCCACGAGCAGTACTTC.

This clone was found a few times. CDR3 protein: CASSSRTEFNYGYTF. CDR3 DNA: TGTGCCAGCAGCTCTCGGACAGAGTTTAACTATGGCTACACCTTC. The rearrangement links TRBV28 to TRBJ1-2; D perhaps matches TRBD1 (6 bases). The CDR3 has 15 amino acids. CDR1 is MDHEN and CDR2 is SYDVKM in the germline V gene. V dropped 6 bases and J dropped 1 base, with 15 bases sitting between them.

This chain connects TRBV7-2 to TRBJ2-7, with no clear D. V lost 10 bases, J lost 0 bases, and 13 bases lay in between. The germline V gene has CDR1 SGHTA and CDR2 FQGNSA. This CDR3 spans 13 amino acids. CDR3 coding DNA: TGTGCCACCTCGGTGAGGCCCTCCTACGAGCAGTACTTC. This translates into CATSVRPSYEQYF.

The chain combines TRBV5-1 with TRBJ2-1, with TRBD2 matching over 10 bases. The germline V gene has CDR1 SGHRS and CDR2 YFSETQ. The trim removed 0 bases at V and 7 bases at J, leaving 4 bases unmatched. The CDR3 is 15 residues long. CDR3 coding DNA: TGCGCCAGCAGCTTGGGGCTAGCGGGAGTTAATGAGCAGTTCTTC. Its protein is CASSLGLAGVNEQFF. The complete variable domain, with remaining parts taken from reference TRBV5-1 and TRBJ2-1, reads KAGVTQTPRYLIKTRGQQVTLSCSPISGHRSVSWYQQTPGQGLQFLFEYFSETQRNKGNFPGRFSGRQFSNSRSEMNVSTLELGDSALYLCASSLGLAGVNEQFFGPGTRLTVL.

The rearrangement uses TRBV28 and TRBJ1-1; D is uncertain. Trimming cost V 6 bases and J 0 bases, with 5 bases left between them. This CDR3 has 12 amino acids. The V gene's germline CDR1 is MDHEN and CDR2 SYDVKM. CDR3 loop: CASRGLNTEAFF. The CDR3 coding sequence is TGTGCCAGCAGGGGGTTGAACACTGAAGCTTTCTTT. The complete variable domain, with remaining parts taken from reference TRBV28 and TRBJ1-1, reads DVKVTQSSRYLVKRTGEKVFLECVQDMDHENMFWYRQDPGLGLRLIYFSYDVKMKEKGDIPEGYSVSREKKERFSLILESASTNQTSMYLCASRGLNTEAFFGQGTRLTVV.

The V gene is TRBV19, the J gene TRBJ1-1, with D tentatively TRBD1 (5 bases). The CDR3 contains 14 residues. Trimming took 5 bases from V and 1 from J, leaving 11 bases between them. In germline, CDR1 is LNHDA, CDR2 SQIVND (reference sequence). The CDR3 DNA reads as TGTGCCAGTAGTCCCGGGACGAGGAACACTGAAGCTTTCTTT. Translation: CASSPGTRNTEAFF. Drawing the rest from reference TRBV19 and TRBJ1-1, the complete variable domain is DGGITQSPKYLFRKEGQNVTLSCEQNLNHDAMYWYRQDPGQGLRLIYYSQIVNDFQKGDIAEGYSVSREKKESFPLTVTSAQKNPTAFYLCASSPGTRNTEAFFGQGTRLTVV.

The rearrangement links TRBV7-9 to TRBJ1-2; TRBD1 aligns across 8 bases. J gave up 9 bases and V 1 base, and 13 bases lay outside the gene matches. The CDR3 length is 16 residues. In germline, CDR1 is SEHNR, CDR2 FQNEAQ (reference sequence). The CDR3 reads CASSLGDRGKYESYTF. The CDR3 DNA follows: TGTGCCAGCAGCTTAGGAGACAGGGGTAAATATGAGAGCTACACCTTC. Combining the CDR3 with reference TRBV7-9 and TRBJ1-2 gives the whole variable domain DTGVSQNPRHKITKRGQNVTFRCDPISEHNRLYWYRQTLGQGPEFLTYFQNEAQLEKSRLLSDRFSAERPKGSFSTLEIQRTEQGDSAMYLCASSLGDRGKYESYTFGSGTRLTVV.

The chain employs TRBV19 and TRBJ2-2; 9 nucleotides align to TRBD1. Germline lookup yields CDR1 LNHDA and CDR2 SQIVND (reference sequence). CDR3 length: 15 residues. With 6 bases clipped from V and 4 bases from J, the junction kept 6 bases outside the gene matches. This CDR3 reads CASSDRGIGTGELFF. CDR3 in DNA: TGTGCCAGTAGCGACAGGGGGATCGGCACCGGGGAGCTGTTTTTT.

The J gene is TRBJ1-5, the V gene TRBV19, with 7 bases aligning to TRBD1. The CDR3 sequence is 16 residues long. Germline values: CDR1 LNHDA, CDR2 SQIVND (reference sequence). J gave up 1 base and V 7 bases, and 10 bases lay outside the gene matches. Written as DNA, the CDR3 is TGTGCCAGTAATCCCACCCACAGGGGAAGCAATCAGCCCCAGCATTTT. This sequence encodes CASNPTHRGSNQPQHF. Supplemented by reference TRBV19 and TRBJ1-5, the full variable domain reads DGGITQSPKYLFRKEGQNVTLSCEQNLNHDAMYWYRQDPGQGLRLIYYSQIVNDFQKGDIAEGYSVSREKKESFPLTVTSAQKNPTAFYLCASNPTHRGSNQPQHFGDGTRLSIL.

The chain combines TRBV12-3 or TRBV12-4 with TRBJ1-1; D remains unclear. CDR3 length equals 13 residues. V was trimmed by 5 bases and J by 4 bases, leaving 11 bases between them. This CDR3 is CASSPTIVTEAFF. The CDR3 coding sequence is TGTGCCAGCAGTCCGACAATTGTCACTGAAGCTTTCTTT.

This rearrangement joins TRBV28 to TRBJ2-3; TRBD2 matches 8 bases. The CDR3 is 12 residues long. Germline V gene lookup returns CDR1 MDHEN and CDR2 SYDVKM. The V and J ends lost 6 bases and 9 bases, in that order; junction bases with no gene match: 5. The CDR3 DNA reads TGTGCCAGCAGCCGCCAGCGGGAGACGCAGTATTTT. Its protein is CASSRQRETQYF.

J is TRBJ1-4 and V is TRBV13; 12 bases fit TRBD1. The ends lost 5 bases at V and 3 bases at J; junction bases unmatched: 7. Germline CDR1 PRHDT, CDR2 FYEKMQ (reference sequence). The CDR3 consists of 17 residues. CDR3 coding DNA: TGTGCCAGCAGCCCGGGACAGGGGGCGCGAGCTAATGAAAAACTGTTTTTT. Translation gives CASSPGQGARANEKLFF.

The chain is built from TRBV2 and TRBJ1-2; 9 bases match TRBD1. Germline V lookup: CDR1 SNHLY, CDR2 FYNNEI. This CDR3 spans 16 amino acids. Trimming removed 5 bases from V and 6 bases from J; junction bases left unmatched: 13. The CDR3 region has the DNA TGTGCCAGCAGTACAGGGGGCGCAGGTTTGTTGGATGGCTACACCTTC. Protein sequence: CASSTGGAGLLDGYTF.

This clone was seen just once. V and J are TRBV9 and TRBJ2-2, with no clear D. Germline V CDR1 and CDR2: SGDLS, YYNGEE. This CDR3 comprises 14 residues. Trimming took off 0 bases at V and 5 bases at J, with 8 bases between the two ends. CDR3 nucleotide sequence: TGTGCCAGCAGCGTAGGAATCGAAACCGGGGAGCTGTTTTTT. Translating it yields CASSVGIETGELFF.

The chain carries TRBV7-2 and TRBJ2-3, with 9 nucleotides matching TRBD1. This CDR3 is 15 amino acids long. CDR1 and CDR2 from the germline V gene are SGHTA and FQGNSA. V lost 4 bases, J lost 4 bases, and 6 bases stayed unmatched. CDR3 coding DNA: TGTGCCAGCAGCTCCGGGACAGGGTACGCAGATACGCAGTATTTT. Translation gives CASSSGTGYADTQYF.

This chain joins TRBV19 and TRBJ2-3; D unresolved. Trimming shortened V by 5 bases and J by 4 bases, and 4 bases separated the two germline ends. The CDR3 is 11 residues long. Germline lookup yields CDR1 LNHDA and CDR2 SQIVND (reference sequence). DNA of the CDR3: TGTGCCAGTAGTGAGGCAGATACGCAGTATTTT. This codes for CASSEADTQYF.

The chain recombines TRBV6-5 with TRBJ2-7, with 10 bases lining up with TRBD2. The CDR3 is 14 residues long. In germline, CDR1 is MNHEY, CDR2 SVGAGI. V lost 6 bases, J lost 6 bases, and 8 bases stayed unmatched. CDR3 nucleotides: TGTGCCAGCAGACGAGCGGGAGGGCCCAGCGAGCAGTACTTC. Its protein product is CASRRAGGPSEQYF.

V is TRBV6-7 and J is TRBJ1-3; 7 nucleotides agree with TRBD1. TRBV6-7 qualifies as an ORF whose function is uncertain. V lost 0 bases and J lost 6; bases outside the gene matches: 14. This CDR3 has 18 residues. Here the CDR3 reads CASSYSGRGLYPLNTIYF. In DNA form, the CDR3 reads TGTGCCAGCAGTTACTCGGGGAGGGGGCTTTACCCCTTAAACACCATATATTTT.

The J gene is TRBJ1-3, the V gene TRBV30; TRBD1 aligns across 7 bases. This CDR3 region has 15 residues. The J segment lost 4 bases and the V segment lost 2 bases, leaving 8 bases of the junction unmatched. CDR1 and CDR2 from the germline V gene are GTSNPN and SVGIG (reference sequence). The CDR3 bases are TGTGCCTGGAGTCCTCGGGACAGTGCAGGAAACACCATATATTTT. Its translation: CAWSPRDSAGNTIYF.

This clone was seen a few times. Mismatch with germline at one junction end may stem from a read error. This chain links TRBV28 with TRBJ1-2, with D perhaps matching TRBD1 (5 bases). The germline V gene has CDR1 MDHEN and CDR2 SYDVKM. This CDR3 comprises 14 residues. CDR3 loop: CASPPSQGNYRYTF. CDR3 nucleotides: TGTGCCAGTCCTCCGAGCCAGGGTAACTATCGCTACACCTTC.